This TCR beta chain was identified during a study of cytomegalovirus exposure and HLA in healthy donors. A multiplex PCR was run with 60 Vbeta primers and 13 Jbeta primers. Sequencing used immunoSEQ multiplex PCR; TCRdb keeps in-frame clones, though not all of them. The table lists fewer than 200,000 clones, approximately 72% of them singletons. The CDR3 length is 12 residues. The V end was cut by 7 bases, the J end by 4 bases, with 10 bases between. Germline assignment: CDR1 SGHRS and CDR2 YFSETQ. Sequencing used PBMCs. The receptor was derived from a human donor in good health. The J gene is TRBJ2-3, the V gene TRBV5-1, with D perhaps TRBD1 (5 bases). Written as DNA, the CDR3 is TGCGCCAGCGCGCTAGGGGCAGATACGCAGTATTTT. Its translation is CASALGADTQYF.